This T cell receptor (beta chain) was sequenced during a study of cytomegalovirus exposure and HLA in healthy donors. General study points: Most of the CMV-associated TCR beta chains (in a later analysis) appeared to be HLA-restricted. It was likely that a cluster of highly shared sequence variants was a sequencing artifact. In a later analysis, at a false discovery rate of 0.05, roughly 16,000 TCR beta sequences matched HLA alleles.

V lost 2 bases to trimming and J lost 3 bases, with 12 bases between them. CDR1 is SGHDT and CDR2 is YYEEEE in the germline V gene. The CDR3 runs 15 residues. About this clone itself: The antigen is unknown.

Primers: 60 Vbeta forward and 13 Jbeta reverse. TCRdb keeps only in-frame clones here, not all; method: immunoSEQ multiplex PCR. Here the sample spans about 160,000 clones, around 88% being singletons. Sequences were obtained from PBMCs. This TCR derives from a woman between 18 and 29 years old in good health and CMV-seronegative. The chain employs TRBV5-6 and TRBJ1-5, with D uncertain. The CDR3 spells CASSFGRIDNQPQHF. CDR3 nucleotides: TGTGCCAGCAGCTTTGGCCGAATCGACAATCAGCCCCAGCATTTT.